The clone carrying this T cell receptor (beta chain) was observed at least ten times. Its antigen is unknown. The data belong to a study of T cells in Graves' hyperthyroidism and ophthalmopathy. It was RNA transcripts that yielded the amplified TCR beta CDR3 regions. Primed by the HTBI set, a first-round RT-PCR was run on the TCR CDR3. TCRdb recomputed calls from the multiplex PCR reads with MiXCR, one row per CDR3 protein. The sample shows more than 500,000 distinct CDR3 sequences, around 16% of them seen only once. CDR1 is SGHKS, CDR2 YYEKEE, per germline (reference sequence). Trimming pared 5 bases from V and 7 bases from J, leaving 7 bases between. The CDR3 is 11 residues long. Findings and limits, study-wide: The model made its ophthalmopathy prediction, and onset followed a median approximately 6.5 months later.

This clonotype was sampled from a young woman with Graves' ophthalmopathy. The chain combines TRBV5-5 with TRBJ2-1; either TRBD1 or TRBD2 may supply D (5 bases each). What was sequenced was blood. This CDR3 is CASSGGNEQFF. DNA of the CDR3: TGTGCCAGCAGTGGGGGAAATGAGCAGTTCTTC.